The rows below give T cell receptor beta chains drawn from one sample of a study of cytomegalovirus exposure and HLA in healthy donors. Repertoires were generated with immunoSEQ multiplex PCR, while TCRdb's copy carries only in-frame clones and drops some. The repertoire holds about 180,000 clones, with around 79% as singletons. The sample taken for sequencing was PBMCs. The receptors originated from a woman in her forties or fifties in good health and CMV-seronegative. Both conserved end residues are part of each CDR3. A D gene is named only where the DNA matches it firmly. Part of the rows lack a size; the others show once, few, many or a class for expanded clones.

d_call j_call v_call clone_size cdr3_nt cdr3_aa
- TRBJ2-2 TRBV28 - TGTGCCAGCAGCCAGACAACGAACACCGGGGAGCTGTTTTTT CASSQTTNTGELFF
- TRBJ1-4 TRBV12-2 - TGTGCAAGTCGCGCAACAGGGCCGAATAATGAAAAACTGTTTTTT CASRATGPNNEKLFF
- TRBJ2-2 TRBV21-1 once TGTGCCAGCAGCAAGGGGGGAGGGACTAGCGGGAGGGCCGACACCGGGGAGCTGTTTTTT CASSKGGGTSGRADTGELFF
TRBD2 TRBJ2-1 TRBV5-1 - TGCGCCAGCAGCTCTTTAGCGGGAGGGCTCATGGATGAGCAGTTCTTC CASSSLAGGLMDEQFF
TRBD1 TRBJ1-2 TRBV10-3 few TGTGCCATCAGTTCAAGGACAGGGAACTATGGCTACACCTTC CAISSRTGNYGYTF
TRBD1 TRBJ1-2 TRBV2 - TGTGCCAGCAGTGGGGGGGCAGGGGGCGTTTTTGGCTACACCTTC CASSGGAGGVFGYTF
- TRBJ2-3 TRBV5-4 - TGTGCCAGCAGTTATCAGGGGGGAGATACGCAGTATTTT CASSYQGGDTQYF
TRBD1 TRBJ2-7 TRBV2 - TGTGCCAGCAGGGGGACAGGGACCGAGCAGTACTTC CASRGTGTEQYF
TRBD1 TRBJ1-2 TRBV28 few TGTGCCAGCAGTATAAACCCAGGGGGCGGCTATGGCTACACCTTC CASSINPGGGYGYTF
- TRBJ2-1 TRBV9 - TGTGCCAGCAGCGTAGGAGGAGGGGACAATGAGCAGTTCTTC CASSVGGGDNEQFF
TRBD1 TRBJ2-2 TRBV7-6 - TGTGCCAGCAGCTTGGGGCAGGGGGTTAGCACCGGGGAGCTGTTTTTT CASSLGQGVSTGELFF
TRBD1 TRBJ2-5 TRBV7-9 - TGTGCCAGCAGCTTATACAGGGGGCAAGAGACCCAGTACTTC CASSLYRGQETQYF
- TRBJ2-3 TRBV5-1 - TGCGCCAGCAGCTTGGAGGGCAGGGGCACAGATACGCAGTATTTT CASSLEGRGTDTQYF
TRBD2 TRBJ2-1 TRBV4-1 once TGCGCCAGCTCTAAAACGGCTAGCGGATACAATGAGCAGTTCTTC CASSKTASGYNEQFF
- TRBJ1-5 TRBV28 - TGTGCCAGCAGAACCGAGTGGGGGGGAGGTCAGCCCCAGCATTTT CASRTEWGGGQPQHF
- TRBJ2-7 TRBV7-2 once TGTGCCAGCAATAACCGGGGGTCCTACGAGCAGTACTTC CASNNRGSYEQYF
- TRBJ1-4 TRBV30 once TGTGCCTGGAGTGTCCTCGGCGGGGATGAAAAACTGTTTTTT CAWSVLGGDEKLFF
TRBD2 TRBJ2-1 TRBV29-1 - TGCAGCGGGAGCCTGGTAAGCGGGAGGTCCTCCTACAATGAGCAGTTCTTC CSGSLVSGRSSYNEQFF
- TRBJ2-6 TRBV28 - TGTGCCACCCTACGATCCATGAGCCTCTCTGAGGCCAACGTCCTGACTTTC CATLRSMSLSEANVLTF
- TRBJ2-7 TRBV27 - TGTGCCAGCGGCCGACTCCGGGAAACGAACTACGAGCAGTACTTC CASGRLRETNYEQYF
- TRBJ1-2 TRBV11-2 - TGTGCCAGCAGCTTAGGGGCCGTGGGTGGCTACACCTTC CASSLGAVGGYTF
- TRBJ2-2 TRBV5-1 - TGCGCCAGCAGCTTGGGACACAACACCGGGGAGCTGTTTTTT CASSLGHNTGELFF
TRBD2 TRBJ2-3 TRBV5-1 - TGCGCCAGCAGCTTCCTCGGGACTAGCGGGAGCACAGATACGCAGTATTTT CASSFLGTSGSTDTQYF
- TRBJ2-3 TRBV15 - TGTGCCACCAGGGCCCGAGCGGGCACAGATACGCAGTATTTT CATRARAGTDTQYF
- TRBJ2-1 TRBV20-1 - TGCAGTGCGGGCACCTACAATGAGCAGTTCTTC CSAGTYNEQFF
- TRBJ2-5 TRBV9 - TGTGCCAGCAGCGCTTCTAGGGGGGGTGTAGAGACCCAGTACTTC CASSASRGGVETQYF
TRBD1 TRBJ2-7 TRBV6-5 - TGTGCCAGCAGAACACCGCCGGGACAGGGCTCCGAGCAGTACTTC CASRTPPGQGSEQYF
- TRBJ2-7 TRBV7-9 - TGTGCCAGCAGCTTAACAGGAACCCGATACCCTATGGAGCAGTACTTC CASSLTGTRYPMEQYF
- TRBJ2-1 TRBV19 - TGTGCCAGTAGTATTCGACTCTTCAATGAGCAGTTCTTC CASSIRLFNEQFF
TRBD1 TRBJ2-7 TRBV19 few TGTGCCAGTAGTTCCCGGGACAGGACCTACGAGCAGTACTTC CASSSRDRTYEQYF
TRBD1 TRBJ1-1 TRBV18 - TGTGCCAGCTTAAGCGCGACAACGACAGGGGTGAACACTGAAGCTTTCTTT CASLSATTTGVNTEAFF
- TRBJ2-7 TRBV18 - TGTGCCAGCTCACCAAGGACAAGCCTCAACGAGCAGTACTTC CASSPRTSLNEQYF
- TRBJ2-5 TRBV11-2 - TGTGCCAGCAGACCGGTAGGGGCAGATGAGACCCAGTACTTC CASRPVGADETQYF
- TRBJ2-1 TRBV7-6 - TGTGCCAGCAAAAGTCAGCGGAGCAATGAGCAGTTCTTC CASKSQRSNEQFF
TRBD1 TRBJ1-1 TRBV28 - TGTGCCAGCAGTTTGGGACAGGGGGACACTGAAGCTTTCTTT CASSLGQGDTEAFF
TRBD1 TRBJ1-2 TRBV19 - TGTGCCAGTAGTATTTCGGGGTTCGGGACAGAGCACTATGGCTACACCTTC CASSISGFGTEHYGYTF
TRBD1 TRBJ2-2 TRBV7-9 - TGTGCCAGCAGCTCCGGGACAGGGTTCACCGGGGAGCTGTTTTTT CASSSGTGFTGELFF
- TRBJ2-5 TRBV18 - TGTGCCAGCTCACCATTCAGGGAGACCCAGTACTTC CASSPFRETQYF
- TRBJ2-7 TRBV6-6 - TGTGCCAGCAGTTACGGCCAGACCTACGAGCAGTACTTC CASSYGQTYEQYF
- TRBJ1-6 TRBV14 - TGTGCCAGCAGGCCCAACCGGGTAAATTCACCCCTCCACTTT CASRPNRVNSPLHF
- TRBJ2-7 TRBV19 - TGTGCCAGTAGTTCCGCAGACAGCTACGAGCAGTACTTC CASSSADSYEQYF
- TRBJ1-4 TRBV9 - TGTGCCAGCAGCGCCGAGGGGGGGCGATGGGAAAAACTGTTTTTT CASSAEGGRWEKLFF
TRBD2 TRBJ2-1 TRBV27 - TGTGCCAGCAGTCCGGGGACTAGCGGGCGCCACAATGAGCAGTTCTTC CASSPGTSGRHNEQFF